These 22 T cell receptor beta chains came from one sample sequenced in a study of technical replicates of blood from a handful of donors. Measured with immunoSEQ multiplex PCR; TCRdb has only the in-frame clones, and not every one. The sample shows 80,000 or so clones, roughly 98% of them seen only once. Sequenced: T cells isolated from PBMCs. These receptor sequences come from a human donor in good health.

The chain employs TRBV5-6 and TRBJ2-2, with 8 bases aligning to TRBD2. There are 19 residues in the CDR3. V shed 2 bases and J 0 bases; nucleotides not matched to a gene: 12. The V gene's germline CDR1 is SGHDT and CDR2 YYEEEE. CDR3 sequence (DNA): TGTGCCAGCAGCTTTCCCCCTCGCGGGAGGACCTCGAACACCGGGGAGCTGTTTTTT. It is translated as CASSFPPRGRTSNTGELFF.

The chain combines TRBV9 with TRBJ2-6; D call uncertain. The CDR3 is made up of 16 amino acids. CDR1 is SGDLS, CDR2 YYNGEE, per germline. The ends were cut back, 0 bases at V and 2 bases at J, with 9 bases in the middle. CDR3 sequence: CASSVERKPGANVLTF. The CDR3 DNA reads TGTGCCAGCAGCGTAGAGAGGAAGCCTGGGGCCAACGTCCTGACTTTC.

This sequence joins TRBV25-1 and TRBJ2-2; D is undetermined. The CDR3 runs 15 residues. V gave up 3 bases and J gave up 1 base, with 9 bases separating them. Germline CDR1 is MGHDK and CDR2 is SYGVNS. DNA for the CDR3: TGTGCCAGCAGTGAGCTAGGATTGAACACCGGGGAGCTGTTTTTT. Amino acid sequence: CASSELGLNTGELFF.

This chain joins TRBV28 and TRBJ2-7; 8 nucleotides agree with TRBD1. This CDR3 comprises 16 residues. Germline V lookup: CDR1 MDHEN, CDR2 SYDVKM. The V and J ends lost 3 bases and 0 bases, in that order; junction bases with no gene match: 7. Written as DNA, the CDR3 is TGTGCCAGCAGTTTGGTCGGACAGGGCCTCTCCTACGAGCAGTACTTC. This translates into CASSLVGQGLSYEQYF.

The chain recombines TRBV11-3 with TRBJ2-7, with 7 bases identical to TRBD1. The V segment lost 5 bases and the J segment 0 bases; nucleotides outside the gene matches: 4. CDR1 and CDR2 (germline): SGHNT, YENEEA. The CDR3 spans 14 residues. In nucleotides, the CDR3 is TGTGCCAGCAGCCCCCAGGGGGTCTCCTACGAGCAGTACTTC. It translates to CASSPQGVSYEQYF.

This clone was counted once. CDR3 bases: TGCGCCAGCAGCCAAGATTCCGGCAGGGGGACTCCGGGCGAGCAGTACTTC. Translating it yields CASSQDSGRGTPGEQYF. The V and J genes are TRBV4-1 and TRBJ2-7; possibly TRBD1 for D (7 bases). Germline V CDR1 and CDR2: MGHRA, YSYEKL. The CDR3 loop spans 17 amino acids. Trimming removed 0 bases at V and 6 bases at J, with 21 bases between.

This chain links TRBV6-6 with TRBJ1-4, with 10 bases that match TRBD1. CDR1 is MNHNY and CDR2 is SVGAGI in the germline V gene (reference sequence). The CDR3 is 15 amino acids. V shed 6 bases and J 7 bases; nucleotides not matched to a gene: 8. CDR3 sequence reads: CASRLGDRGSEKLFF. CDR3 in DNA: TGTGCCAGCAGACTCGGGGACAGGGGTTCTGAAAAACTGTTTTTT.

CDR3 amino acids: CASSLGRGGSTGELFF. The CDR3 bases are TGTGCCAGCAGCTTAGGCCGGGGTGGAAGCACCGGGGAGCTGTTTTTT. The chain uses TRBV7-9 and TRBJ2-2, with D perhaps matching TRBD2 (5 bases). The CDR3 length is 16 residues. Germline CDR1 reads SEHNR; CDR2 reads FQNEAQ (reference sequence). The ends were cut back, 1 base at V and 4 bases at J, with 13 bases in the middle.

This sequence joins TRBV11-2 and TRBJ2-7; D is unresolved. Trimming pared 5 bases from V and 2 bases from J, leaving 4 bases between. Per the germline V gene, CDR1 is SGHAT and CDR2 is FQNNGV. There are 11 residues in the CDR3. The CDR3 sequence is CASSVTYEQYF. In DNA, the CDR3 is TGTGCCAGCAGCGTCACCTACGAGCAGTACTTC.

This sequence joins TRBV5-1 and TRBJ2-1; TRBD2 matches at 12 bases. The J segment lost 14 bases and the V segment lost 5 bases, leaving 5 bases of the junction unmatched. Germline CDR1 SGHRS, CDR2 YFSETQ. The CDR3 is 12 residues long. The CDR3 sequence: CASSRLAGEKFF. DNA of the CDR3: TGCGCCAGCAGTAGACTAGCGGGAGAGAAGTTCTTC.

The rearrangement links TRBV19 to TRBJ1-6, with 8 bases matching TRBD1. This CDR3 has 15 residues. Germline V CDR1 and CDR2: LNHDA, SQIVND (reference sequence). With 3 bases clipped from V and 10 bases from J, the junction kept 8 bases outside the gene matches. In DNA, the CDR3 is TGTGCCAGTAGTATTTGGACAGGGTCGGAATCACCCCTCCACTTT. Its translation: CASSIWTGSESPLHF.

The chain uses TRBV28 and TRBJ1-5; D gene ambiguous. Trimming shortened V by 10 bases and J by 9 bases, and 22 bases separated the two germline ends. The length of the CDR3 is 14 residues. CDR1 is MDHEN, CDR2 SYDVKM, per germline. The CDR3 region is CATQVLGGSWPQHF. CDR3 bases: TGTGCCACGCAGGTGTTAGGAGGTTCCTGGCCCCAGCATTTT. The full variable domain, its missing parts supplied by reference TRBV28 and TRBJ1-5, is DVKVTQSSRYLVKRTGEKVFLECVQDMDHENMFWYRQDPGLGLRLIYFSYDVKMKEKGDIPEGYSVSREKKERFSLILESASTNQTSMYLCATQVLGGSWPQHFGDGTRLSIL.

The genes are TRBV4-1 and TRBJ2-1; no definite D call. Germline V lookup: CDR1 MGHRA, CDR2 YSYEKL. This CDR3 is 18 amino acids long. The V end lost 2 bases, the J end lost 1 base, and 18 bases lay between the germline ends. CDR3 residues: CASSQFTTFELSYNEQFF. CDR3 DNA sequence: TGCGCCAGCAGCCAATTTACCACGTTCGAGCTATCCTACAATGAGCAGTTCTTC.

V is TRBV6-1 and J is TRBJ2-7; D possibly corresponds to TRBD1 (6 bases). The V end lost 2 bases, the J end lost 2 bases, and 10 bases lay between the germline ends. This CDR3 spans 14 amino acids. Germline V CDR1 and CDR2: MNHNS, SASEGT. The CDR3 here is CASSERGTTYEQYF. CDR3 DNA sequence: TGTGCCAGCAGTGAACGTGGGACAACCTACGAGCAGTACTTC.

This rearrangement joins TRBV21-1 to TRBJ2-2; TRBD2 is taken as the D call from the table, unchecked against the DNA. TRBV21-1 is labeled a pseudogene. The CDR3 sequence is 16 residues long. CDR3 region: CASSHRRETDTGELFF. CDR3 in DNA: TGTGCCAGCAGCCACCGTCGGGAGACGGACACCGGGGAGCTGTTTTTT.

The V and J genes are TRBV4-1 and TRBJ2-2; 7 bases fit TRBD1. There are 15 residues in the CDR3. Per the germline V gene, CDR1 is MGHRA and CDR2 is YSYEKL. V shed 0 bases, J shed 4 bases, and the junction held 2 bases outside the gene matches. CDR3 DNA sequence: TGCGCCAGCAGCCAAGAGGGGACAGCCACCGGGGAGCTGTTTTTT. Residues: CASSQEGTATGELFF.

CDR3 residues: CASRMIAEQYF. CDR3 DNA sequence: TGTGCCAGCAGGATGATAGCCGAGCAGTACTTC. The gene calls are TRBV2 and TRBJ2-7; D uncertain. With 6 bases removed from V and 6 bases from J, the gap between germline ends came to 9 bases. Germline CDR1 reads SNHLY; CDR2 reads FYNNEI. The CDR3 is 11 amino acids.

This CDR3 is CASSQQPIRDSYEQYF. CDR3 sequence (DNA): TGCGCCAGCAGCCAGCAGCCGATCAGGGATTCCTACGAGCAGTACTTC. This chain connects TRBV4-1 to TRBJ2-7; a weak D match, TRBD1 (5 bases). CDR1 is MGHRA, CDR2 YSYEKL, per germline. Trimming removed 3 bases at V and 1 base at J, with 16 bases between. This CDR3 contains 16 residues.

V is TRBV5-1 and J is TRBJ2-7; tentatively, D is TRBD2 (5 bases). Germline-derived CDR1 and CDR2 are SGHRS and YFSETQ. This CDR3 is built from 11 residues. Trimming left V 5 bases short and J 3 bases short, with 6 bases between. CDR3: CASSEGYEQYF. The CDR3 coding sequence is TGCGCCAGCAGTGAGGGCTACGAGCAGTACTTC.

The V and J genes are TRBV5-5 and TRBJ2-7; 9 positions agree with TRBD1. The CDR3 contains 16 residues. Germline CDR1 reads SGHKS; CDR2 reads YYEKEE (reference sequence). V shed 4 bases, J shed 4 bases, and the junction held 12 bases outside the gene matches. The CDR3 nucleotides are TGTGCCAGCAGCCCCGGGACAGGGTATATGGGGTACGAGCAGTACTTC. This sequence encodes CASSPGTGYMGYEQYF. Looking up the rest from reference TRBV5-5 and TRBJ2-7 gives the full variable domain: DAGVTQSPTHLIKTRGQQVTLRCSPISGHKSVSWYQQVLGQGPQFIFQYYEKEERGRGNFPDRFSARQFPNYSSELNVNALLLGDSALYLCASSPGTGYMGYEQYFGPGTRLTVT.

This clone appeared a single time. The V gene is TRBV6-1, the J gene TRBJ1-1; TRBD1 agrees at 7 bases. Germline-derived CDR1 and CDR2 are MNHNS and SASEGT. The CDR3 spans 15 residues. Losses at the gene ends were 4 bases for V and 0 bases for J; bases not matched to a gene: 5. The CDR3 DNA is TGTGCCAGCAGTGGAAGGACAGGATTGAACACTGAAGCTTTCTTT. It is translated as CASSGRTGLNTEAFF.

CDR3 nucleotides: TGTGCCAGCAGCTCCCCGCGGGCCTCCTACAATGAGCAGTTCTTC. Its translation: CASSSPRASYNEQFF. J is TRBJ2-1 and V is TRBV11-2; TRBD2 is a possible D gene (5 bases). V lost 4 bases and J 0 bases, leaving 10 bases between the germline ends. This CDR3 comprises 15 residues. Germline CDR1 is SGHAT and CDR2 is FQNNGV. The whole variable domain, remainder taken from reference TRBV11-2 and TRBJ2-1, is EAGVAQSPRYKIIEKRQSVAFWCNPISGHATLYWYQQILGQGPKLLIQFQNNGVVDDSQLPKDRFSAERLKGVDSTLKIQPAKLEDSAVYLCASSSPRASYNEQFFGPGTRLTVL.